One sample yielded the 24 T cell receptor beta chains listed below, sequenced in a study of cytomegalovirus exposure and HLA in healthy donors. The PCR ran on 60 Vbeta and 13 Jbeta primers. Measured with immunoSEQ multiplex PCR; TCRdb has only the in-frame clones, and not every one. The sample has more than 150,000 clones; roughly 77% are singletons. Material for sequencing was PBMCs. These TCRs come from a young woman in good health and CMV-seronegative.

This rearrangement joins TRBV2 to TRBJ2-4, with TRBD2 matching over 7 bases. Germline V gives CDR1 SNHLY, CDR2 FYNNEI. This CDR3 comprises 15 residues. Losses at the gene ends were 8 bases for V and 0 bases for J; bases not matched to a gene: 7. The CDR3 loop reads CASRGGGLAKNIQYF. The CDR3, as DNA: TGTGCCAGCCGTGGCGGGGGACTAGCCAAAAACATTCAGTACTTC.

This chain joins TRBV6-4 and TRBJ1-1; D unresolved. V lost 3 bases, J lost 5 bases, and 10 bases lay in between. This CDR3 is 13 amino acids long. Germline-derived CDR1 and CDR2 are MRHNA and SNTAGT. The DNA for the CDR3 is TGTGCCAGCAGTGAAAGGGAGTGGACTGAAGCTTTCTTT. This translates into CASSEREWTEAFF.

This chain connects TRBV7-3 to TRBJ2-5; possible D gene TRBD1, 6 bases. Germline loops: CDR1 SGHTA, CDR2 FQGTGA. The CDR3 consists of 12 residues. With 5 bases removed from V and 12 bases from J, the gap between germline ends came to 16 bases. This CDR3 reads CASSPTGSGKYF. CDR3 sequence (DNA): TGTGCCAGCAGCCCAACAGGGTCCGGCAAGTACTTC.

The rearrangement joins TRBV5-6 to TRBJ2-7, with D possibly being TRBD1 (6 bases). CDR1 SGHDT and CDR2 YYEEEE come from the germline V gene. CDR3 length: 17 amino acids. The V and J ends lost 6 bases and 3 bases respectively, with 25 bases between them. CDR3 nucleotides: TGTGCCAGCACCCCTTCCCATCAACAGGGAGTAATCTACGAGCAGTACTTC. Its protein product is CASTPSHQQGVIYEQYF.

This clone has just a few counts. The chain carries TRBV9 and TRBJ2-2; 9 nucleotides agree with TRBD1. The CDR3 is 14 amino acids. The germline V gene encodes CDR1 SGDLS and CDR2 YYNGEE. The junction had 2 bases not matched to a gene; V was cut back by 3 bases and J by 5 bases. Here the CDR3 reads CASSGTGATGELFF. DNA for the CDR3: TGTGCCAGCAGCGGGACAGGGGCGACCGGGGAGCTGTTTTTT. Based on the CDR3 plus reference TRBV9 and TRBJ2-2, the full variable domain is DSGVTQTPKHLITATGQRVTLRCSPRSGDLSVYWYQQSLDQGLQFLIQYYNGEERAKGNILERFSAQQFPDLHSELNLSSLELGDSALYFCASSGTGATGELFFGEGSRLTVL.

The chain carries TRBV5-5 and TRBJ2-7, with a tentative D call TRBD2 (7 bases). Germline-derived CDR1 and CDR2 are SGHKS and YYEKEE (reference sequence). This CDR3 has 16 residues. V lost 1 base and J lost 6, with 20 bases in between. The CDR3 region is CASSLRSGGRSSEQYF. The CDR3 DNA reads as TGTGCCAGCAGCTTGAGGTCCGGGGGGCGATCTAGCGAGCAGTACTTC.

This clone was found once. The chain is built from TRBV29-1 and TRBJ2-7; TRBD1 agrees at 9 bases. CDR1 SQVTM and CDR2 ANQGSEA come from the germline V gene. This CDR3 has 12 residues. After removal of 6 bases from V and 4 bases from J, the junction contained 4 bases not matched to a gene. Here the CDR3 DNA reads TGCAGCGTGACCGGGACAGGGTACGAGCAGTACTTC. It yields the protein CSVTGTGYEQYF.

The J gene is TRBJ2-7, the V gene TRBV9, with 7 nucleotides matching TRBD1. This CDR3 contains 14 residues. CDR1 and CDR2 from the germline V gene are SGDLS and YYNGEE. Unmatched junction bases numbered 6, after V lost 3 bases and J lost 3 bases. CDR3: CASSEGTVGYEQYF. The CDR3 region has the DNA TGTGCCAGCAGCGAAGGGACAGTCGGCTACGAGCAGTACTTC. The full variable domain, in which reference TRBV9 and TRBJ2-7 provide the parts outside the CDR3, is DSGVTQTPKHLITATGQRVTLRCSPRSGDLSVYWYQQSLDQGLQFLIQYYNGEERAKGNILERFSAQQFPDLHSELNLSSLELGDSALYFCASSEGTVGYEQYFGPGTRLTVT.

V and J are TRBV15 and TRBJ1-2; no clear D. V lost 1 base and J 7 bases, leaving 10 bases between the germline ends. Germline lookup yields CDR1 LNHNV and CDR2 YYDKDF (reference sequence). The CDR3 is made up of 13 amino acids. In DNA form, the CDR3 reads TGTGCCACCAGCAGAGGAGGGTACGCTGGCTACACCTTC. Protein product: CATSRGGYAGYTF.

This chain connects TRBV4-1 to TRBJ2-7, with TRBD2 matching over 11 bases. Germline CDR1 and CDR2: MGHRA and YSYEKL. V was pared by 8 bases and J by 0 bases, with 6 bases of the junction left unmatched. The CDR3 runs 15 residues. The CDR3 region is CASAPSGGISYEQYF. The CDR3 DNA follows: TGCGCCAGCGCACCTAGCGGGGGGATCTCCTACGAGCAGTACTTC.

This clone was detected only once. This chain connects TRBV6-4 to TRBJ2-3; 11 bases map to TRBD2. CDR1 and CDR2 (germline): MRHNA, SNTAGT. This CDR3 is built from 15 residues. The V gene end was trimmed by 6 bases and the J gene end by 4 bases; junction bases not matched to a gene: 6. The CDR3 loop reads CASRIAGGLSDTQYF. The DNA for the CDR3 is TGTGCCAGCAGGATAGCGGGGGGGCTATCAGATACGCAGTATTTT.

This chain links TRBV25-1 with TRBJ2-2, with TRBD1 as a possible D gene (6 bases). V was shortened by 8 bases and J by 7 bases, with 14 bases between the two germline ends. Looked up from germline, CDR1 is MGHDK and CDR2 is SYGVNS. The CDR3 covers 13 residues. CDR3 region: CASSPRGVGELFF. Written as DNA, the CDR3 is TGTGCCAGCTCCCCCAGGGGAGTCGGGGAGCTGTTTTTT.

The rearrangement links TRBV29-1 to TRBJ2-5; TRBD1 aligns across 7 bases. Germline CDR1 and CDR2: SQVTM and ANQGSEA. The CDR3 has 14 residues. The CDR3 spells CTIEKGQLRETQYF. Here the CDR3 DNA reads TGCACCATTGAGAAGGGACAGCTAAGAGAGACCCAGTACTTC.

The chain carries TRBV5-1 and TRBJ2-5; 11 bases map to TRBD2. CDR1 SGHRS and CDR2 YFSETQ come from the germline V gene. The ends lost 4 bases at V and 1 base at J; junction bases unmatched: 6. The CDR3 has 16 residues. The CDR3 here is CASSLQLAGAQETQYF. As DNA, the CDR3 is TGCGCCAGCAGCCTCCAACTAGCGGGGGCCCAAGAGACCCAGTACTTC.

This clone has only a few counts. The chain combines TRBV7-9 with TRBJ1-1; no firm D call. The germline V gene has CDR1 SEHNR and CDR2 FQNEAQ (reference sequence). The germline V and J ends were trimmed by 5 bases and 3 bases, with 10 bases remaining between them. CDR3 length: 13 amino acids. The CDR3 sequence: CASSQSGYTEAFF. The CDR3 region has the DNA TGTGCCAGCAGCCAATCGGGGTACACTGAAGCTTTCTTT.

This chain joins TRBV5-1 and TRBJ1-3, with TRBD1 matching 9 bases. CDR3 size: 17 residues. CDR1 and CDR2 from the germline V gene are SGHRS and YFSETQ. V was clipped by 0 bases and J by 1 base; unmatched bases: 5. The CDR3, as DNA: TGCGCCAGCAGCTTGGAACAGGGGGCTGGTTCTGGAAACACCATATATTTT. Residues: CASSLEQGAGSGNTIYF.

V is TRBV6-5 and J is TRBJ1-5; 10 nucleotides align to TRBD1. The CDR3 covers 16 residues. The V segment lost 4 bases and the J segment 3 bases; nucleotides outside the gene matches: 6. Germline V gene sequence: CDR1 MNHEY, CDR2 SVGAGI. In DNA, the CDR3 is TGTGCCAGCAGTTCAACCGGGACAGGGGTCAATCAGCCCCAGCATTTT. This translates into CASSSTGTGVNQPQHF.

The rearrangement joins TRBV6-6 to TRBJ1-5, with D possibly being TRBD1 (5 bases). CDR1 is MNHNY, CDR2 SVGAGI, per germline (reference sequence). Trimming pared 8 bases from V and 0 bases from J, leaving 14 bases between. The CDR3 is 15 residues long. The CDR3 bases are TGTGCCAGCCTAAGGGGTTTCGGTAGCAATCAGCCCCAGCATTTT. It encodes CASLRGFGSNQPQHF.

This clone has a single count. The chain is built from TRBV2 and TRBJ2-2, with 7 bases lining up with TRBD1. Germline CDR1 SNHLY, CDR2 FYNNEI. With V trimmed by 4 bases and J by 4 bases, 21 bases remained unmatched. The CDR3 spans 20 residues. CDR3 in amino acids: CASSVSLWEQGRGSTGELFF. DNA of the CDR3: TGTGCCAGCAGTGTGAGCTTATGGGAACAGGGGCGAGGTAGCACCGGGGAGCTGTTTTTT.

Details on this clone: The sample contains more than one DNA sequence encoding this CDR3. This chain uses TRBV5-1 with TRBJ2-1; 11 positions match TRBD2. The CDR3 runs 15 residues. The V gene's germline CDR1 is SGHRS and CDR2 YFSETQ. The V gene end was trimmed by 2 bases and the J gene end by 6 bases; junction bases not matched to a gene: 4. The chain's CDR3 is CASSFGTSGVNEQFF. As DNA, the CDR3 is TGCGCCAGCAGCTTCGGGACTAGCGGAGTCAATGAGCAGTTCTTC.

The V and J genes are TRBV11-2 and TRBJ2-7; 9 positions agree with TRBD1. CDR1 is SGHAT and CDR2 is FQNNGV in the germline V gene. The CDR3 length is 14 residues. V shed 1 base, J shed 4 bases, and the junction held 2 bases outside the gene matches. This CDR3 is CASSLGDRAYEQYF. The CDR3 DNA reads TGTGCCAGCAGCTTAGGGGACAGGGCTTACGAGCAGTACTTC.

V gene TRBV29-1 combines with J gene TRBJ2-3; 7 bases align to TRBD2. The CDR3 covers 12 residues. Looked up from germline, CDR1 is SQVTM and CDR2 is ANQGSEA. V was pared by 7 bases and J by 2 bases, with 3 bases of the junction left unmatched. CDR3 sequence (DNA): TGCAGCGGGCGACTAGCCACAGATACGCAGTATTTT. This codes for CSGRLATDTQYF.

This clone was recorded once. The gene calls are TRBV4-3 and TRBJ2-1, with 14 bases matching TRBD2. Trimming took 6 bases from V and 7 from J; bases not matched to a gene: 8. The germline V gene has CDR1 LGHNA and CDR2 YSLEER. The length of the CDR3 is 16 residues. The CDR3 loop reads CASSKSGTSGGNEQFF. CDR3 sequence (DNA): TGCGCCAGCAGTAAAAGCGGGACTAGCGGGGGTAATGAGCAGTTCTTC.

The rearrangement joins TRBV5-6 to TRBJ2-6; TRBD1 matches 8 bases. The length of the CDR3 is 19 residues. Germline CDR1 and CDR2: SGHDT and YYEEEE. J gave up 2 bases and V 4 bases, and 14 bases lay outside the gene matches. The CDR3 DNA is TGTGCCAGCAGCCTGGTCGGTTCTCAGGGGGCGCCTGGGGCCAACGTCCTGACTTTC. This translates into CASSLVGSQGAPGANVLTF.